A single sample gave rise to the 8 T cell receptor beta chains below, sequenced in a study of blood T cell repertoires in COVID-19. This table comes from immunoSEQ multiplex PCR, and its TCRdb copy is limited to in-frame clones, with some not included. The table shows 65,000 to 85,000 clones, with around 87% occurring only once. Material for sequencing was peripheral blood. These receptors were obtained from a woman aged 18-35 years with acute or convalescent COVID-19.

This clone was observed a single time. The chain has TRBV7-2 and TRBJ2-6, with D possibly matching TRBD2 (6 bases). V was pared by 8 bases and J by 0 bases, with 11 bases between. The germline CDR1 and CDR2 sequences are SGHTA and FQGNSA. The CDR3 contains 15 residues. As DNA, the CDR3 is TGTGCCAGCGTCTCCGGGGGCTCTGGGGCCAACGTCCTGACTTTC. This encodes CASVSGGSGANVLTF.

The CDR3 sequence: CASSLSRGGDPYGYTF. The CDR3 DNA follows: TGTGCCAGCAGCTTATCCCGCGGGGGGGATCCCTATGGCTACACCTTC. The chain recombines TRBV7-2 with TRBJ1-2; a possible D gene is TRBD1 (5 bases). Germline CDR1 and CDR2: SGHTA and FQGNSA. V lost 2 bases, J lost 4 bases, and 17 bases lay in between. The CDR3 has 16 residues.

The rearrangement uses TRBV4-2 and TRBJ2-1; 14 nucleotides match TRBD2. Per germline, CDR1 LGHNA and CDR2 YNFKEQ. CDR3 size: 16 residues. Trimming removed 0 bases from V and 9 bases from J; junction bases left unmatched: 4. The CDR3 spells CASSQEGLAGAGEQFF. For the CDR3, the DNA is TGTGCCAGCAGCCAAGAGGGACTAGCGGGGGCCGGTGAGCAGTTCTTC.

The chain carries TRBV5-1 and TRBJ2-7; a possible D gene is TRBD2 (5 bases). V dropped 4 bases and J dropped 5 bases, with 22 bases sitting between them. CDR3 length equals 16 residues. Germline CDR1 SGHRS, CDR2 YFSETQ. The CDR3 reads CASSPDLRGSRHEQYF. The CDR3 coding sequence is TGCGCCAGCAGCCCCGACTTACGTGGGAGTCGCCACGAGCAGTACTTC.

This clone was observed a handful of times. The chain carries TRBV30 and TRBJ1-4; D unresolved. The V end was cut by 6 bases, the J end by 0 bases, with 8 bases between. The CDR3 consists of 13 residues. The germline CDR1 and CDR2 sequences are GTSNPN and SVGIG (reference sequence). The CDR3 loop reads CACSGTTNEKLFF. CDR3 sequence (DNA): TGTGCCTGTTCCGGGACAACTAATGAAAAACTGTTTTTT.

The V call is TRBV30, the J call TRBJ2-7; weak D call: TRBD1 (6 bases). The V gene's germline CDR1 is GTSNPN and CDR2 SVGIG (reference sequence). Deletions cut 7 bases from V and 3 bases from J, with 22 bases between. CDR3 length equals 15 residues. CDR3 in DNA: TGTGCCTCTATCACCTCAGGGGCATCCTTCTACGAGCAGTACTTC. Translated, it gives CASITSGASFYEQYF.

The chain recombines TRBV7-9 with TRBJ1-2; tentative D call: TRBD1 (5 bases). The germline CDR1 and CDR2 sequences are SEHNR and FQNEAQ (reference sequence). Between the trimmed V and J ends, which lost 5 bases and 0 bases, there was a span of 13 bases. The CDR3 runs to 15 residues. DNA for the CDR3: TGTGCCAGCAGCCCCCCCGACAGTCCTAACTATGGCTACACCTTC. Translation: CASSPPDSPNYGYTF.

The J gene is TRBJ2-1, the V gene TRBV24-1, with a possible D match to TRBD2 (6 bases). The CDR3 length is 14 residues. V was pared by 7 bases and J by 8 bases, with 17 bases between. Germline assignment: CDR1 KGHDR and CDR2 SFDVKD. The CDR3 sequence: CATRAGLPGDEQFF. The CDR3, as DNA: TGTGCCACCAGAGCGGGCCTACCGGGGGATGAGCAGTTCTTC.